This TCR beta chain was identified in a study of regulatory T cells in long-lasting Graves disease. Trimming pared 5 bases from V and 7 bases from J, leaving 8 bases between. This CDR3 spans 11 amino acids. CDR1 SGHTA and CDR2 FQGNSA come from the germline V gene. Arm-PCR with iRepertoire HTBI primers amplified the CDR3 regions for these TCR beta libraries. MiXCR was run by TCRdb on the multiplex PCR reads, yielding one entry per CDR3 protein. The table records around 460,000 distinct CDR3 sequences, approximately 23% of them present only once. This clonotype occurred many times. Described time point: persistent/refractory GD, antithyroid drugs over 5 years with positive TRAb. The TCR library used RNA extracted from PBMCs. Those enrolled as patients came out of an endocrinology department in Xi'an, China.

The chain joins TRBV7-2 to TRBJ1-1; D gene uncertain. Specimen: peripheral blood mononuclear cells (PBMCs), collected when the disease was refractory, from a patient treated with antithyroid drugs. The receptor's source is a female donor with Graves disease. The CDR3 nucleotides are TGTGCCAGCAGCCAACAGTATGAAGCTTTCTTT. As protein: CASSQQYEAFF. Full variable domain (remainder filled in from reference TRBV7-2 and TRBJ1-1): GAGVSQSPSNKVTEKGKDVELRCDPISGHTALYWYRQSLGQGLEFLIYFQGNSAPDKSGLPSDRFSAERTGGSVSTLTIQRTQQEDSAVYLCASSQQYEAFFGQGTRLTVV.